These 7 T cell receptor beta chains came from one sample sequenced in a study of cytomegalovirus exposure and HLA in healthy donors. The PCR was carried out with 60 Vbeta primers and 13 Jbeta primers. TCRdb's table, derived via immunoSEQ multiplex PCR, lists solely in-frame clones and lacks some. This sample has about 150,000 clones, with approximately 83% found just once. Material for sequencing was PBMCs. These receptors were collected from a woman aged 40 to 50 in good health and CMV-seronegative.

This chain connects TRBV1 to TRBJ2-1; TRBD2, the table's D call, lacks a check against the DNA. TRBV1 is a known pseudogene. The CDR3 sequence is 20 residues long. The CDR3 region is CTSSQGSGNHYCGCYNEQFF. CDR3 bases: TGCACCAGCAGCCAAGGGTCCGGCAATCACTACTGCGGGTGTTACAATGAGCAGTTCTTC.

The rearrangement uses TRBV18 and TRBJ1-5; D is unclear. Germline CDR1 and CDR2: KGHSH and LQKENI. The CDR3 runs 13 residues. The V and J ends lost 1 base and 5 bases respectively, with 6 bases between them. This chain's CDR3 is CASSPLGDQPQHF. In nucleotides, the CDR3 is TGTGCCAGCTCACCACTCGGGGATCAGCCCCAGCATTTT.

V is TRBV12-5 and J is TRBJ2-7, with 8 bases lining up with TRBD2. The CDR3 covers 16 residues. Germline assignment: CDR1 LGHNT and CDR2 FRNRAP. The V segment lost 0 bases and the J segment 2 bases; nucleotides outside the gene matches: 6. CDR3 coding DNA: TGTGCTAGTGGTTTGGTAATTGGACTAGCCGCCTACGAGCAGTACTTC. Translating gives CASGLVIGLAAYEQYF.

The chain is built from TRBV9 and TRBJ1-2; D is perhaps TRBD1 (5 bases). The CDR3 is made up of 17 amino acids. Per the germline V gene, CDR1 is SGDLS and CDR2 is YYNGEE. Trimming stripped 4 bases from V and 0 bases from J, with 19 bases between. CDR3 bases: TGTGCCAGCAGCCGGCGGCTAGGGGCTCCTACTAACTATGGCTACACCTTC. This translates into CASSRRLGAPTNYGYTF.

This clone was found once. The CDR3 sequence is CAISVESQPNYGYTF. The CDR3 bases are TGTGCCATCAGTGTCGAGTCGCAACCTAACTATGGCTACACCTTC. V is TRBV10-3 and J is TRBJ1-2, with D hard to call. Germline loops: CDR1 ENHRY, CDR2 SYGVKD. The CDR3 totals 15 residues. V was trimmed by 4 bases and J by 0 bases, leaving 12 bases between them.

The chain uses TRBV4-1 and TRBJ2-7; TRBD2 agrees at 7 bases. Trimming took 0 bases from V and 4 from J; bases not matched to a gene: 12. Per germline, CDR1 MGHRA and CDR2 YSYEKL. The CDR3 is 17 residues long. The CDR3 coding sequence is TGCGCCAGCAGCCAAGAAGCCCTAGCGGCAAGAAAATACGAGCAGTACTTC. Protein product: CASSQEALAARKYEQYF.

The V gene is TRBV28, the J gene TRBJ1-3; D not certain. Germline V CDR1 and CDR2: MDHEN, SYDVKM. The CDR3 is 12 amino acids. V shed 5 bases and J shed 4 bases, with 6 bases lying between them. This CDR3 reads CASSTTGNTIYF. CDR3 in DNA: TGTGCCAGCAGTACAACAGGAAACACCATATATTTT.